The 19 T cell receptor beta chains given below trace back to one sample, sequenced in a study of shared clonotypes between healthy human individuals. Here immunoSEQ multiplex PCR was the method, and the copy in TCRdb shows in-frame clones only, minus some. The sample shows roughly 2.2 million clones, more than 80% of them seen only once. The source material was naive CD4+ T cells from PBMCs. Subset here: CD45RA+ positively selected. Receptors originate from a man aged 18 to 29 in good health. Some clones in this sample may be carry-over from other donors' samples.

The CDR3 coding sequence is TGTGCCTGGGGGGGACAGAACAATCAGCCCCAGCATTTT. Its protein product is CAWGGQNNQPQHF. V usage is TRBV30 and J usage is TRBJ1-5; 7 bases are shared with TRBD1. CDR3 length equals 13 residues. Germline V gene lookup returns CDR1 GTSNPN and CDR2 SVGIG (reference sequence). J was trimmed by 3 bases and V by 5 bases; bases with no gene match: 4.

This chain links TRBV15 with TRBJ2-1; 7 bases match TRBD2. The CDR3 consists of 16 residues. V lost 3 bases, J lost 5 bases, and 10 bases stayed unmatched. The germline CDR1 and CDR2 sequences are LNHNV and YYDKDF (reference sequence). The CDR3 DNA follows: TGTGCCACCAGCAGCGGGGGAGCGGGATTTAACAATGAGCAGTTCTTC. Translating gives CATSSGGAGFNNEQFF.

In this sample, this clone turned up once. The chain joins TRBV27 to TRBJ2-7, with TRBD2 as a possible D gene (5 bases). CDR3 length: 16 residues. Trimming left V 6 bases short and J 3 bases short, with 21 bases between. Germline assignment: CDR1 MNHEY and CDR2 SMNVEV (reference sequence). The CDR3 nucleotides are TGTGCCAGCAGAGCCCGTTGGTCTAGCCGCATCTACGAGCAGTACTTC. It yields the protein CASRARWSSRIYEQYF.

To note about this clone: The same CDR3 is also encoded by other DNA sequences in this sample. The V gene is TRBV9, the J gene TRBJ2-6, with D unclear. The V gene lost 2 bases and the J gene lost 1 base, with 4 bases spanning the gap. This CDR3 has 14 amino acids. Germline CDR1 SGDLS, CDR2 YYNGEE. CDR3 amino acids: CASSVRSGANVLTF. CDR3 bases: TGTGCCAGCAGCGTCCGGTCTGGGGCCAACGTCCTGACTTTC.

This chain links TRBV6-1 with TRBJ2-3; TRBD1 is a possible D gene (6 bases). In germline, CDR1 is MNHNS, CDR2 SASEGT. Between the trimmed V and J ends, which lost 1 base and 9 bases, there was a span of 17 bases. CDR3 size: 15 residues. CDR3 nucleotides: TGTGCCAGCAGTGAAGGCAGGTCACTCCAGGGGACGCAGTATTTT. It yields the protein CASSEGRSLQGTQYF.

The chain joins TRBV19 to TRBJ1-1; D gene unclear. V was pared by 1 base and J by 6 bases, with 15 bases between. From germline, CDR1 is LNHDA and CDR2 SQIVND (reference sequence). There are 15 residues in the CDR3. In nucleotides, the CDR3 is TGTGCCAGTAGTATAGGTCCAGGCGATCCCCCTGAAGCTTTCTTT. As protein: CASSIGPGDPPEAFF.

This chain links TRBV9 with TRBJ2-2; TRBD2 matches at 14 bases. The CDR3 length is 16 residues. CDR1 SGDLS and CDR2 YYNGEE come from the germline V gene. V lost 3 bases and J lost 6; bases outside the gene matches: 4. DNA for the CDR3: TGTGCCAGCAGCGCGGGGGGACTAGCGGGAGCCGGGGAGCTGTTTTTT. Its protein product is CASSAGGLAGAGELFF.

The chain joins TRBV28 to TRBJ1-1; 8 bases are a match to TRBD1. Germline V gene data show CDR1 as MDHEN and CDR2 as SYDVKM. Trimming at V came to 2 bases and at J to 5 bases, leaving 7 bases not matched to a gene. There are 15 residues in the CDR3. CDR3 in amino acids: CASSLAGGGWTEAFF. DNA for the CDR3: TGTGCCAGCAGTTTAGCAGGGGGCGGGTGGACTGAAGCTTTCTTT. Looking up the rest from reference TRBV28 and TRBJ1-1 gives the full variable domain: DVKVTQSSRYLVKRTGEKVFLECVQDMDHENMFWYRQDPGLGLRLIYFSYDVKMKEKGDIPEGYSVSREKKERFSLILESASTNQTSMYLCASSLAGGGWTEAFFGQGTRLTVV.

The rearrangement links TRBV5-1 to TRBJ2-7; D is perhaps TRBD1 or TRBD2 (6 bases each). Germline lookup yields CDR1 SGHRS and CDR2 YFSETQ. The V gene lost 3 bases and the J gene lost 5 bases, with 18 bases spanning the gap. The CDR3 extends over 15 amino acids. As DNA, the CDR3 is TGCGCCAGCAGCTCAAATCCTCGGGGGCTGGACGAGCAGTACTTC. This sequence encodes CASSSNPRGLDEQYF.

The chain employs TRBV18 and TRBJ1-1; D not resolved. Trimming stripped 2 bases from V and 1 base from J, with 8 bases between. CDR1 and CDR2 (germline): KGHSH, LQKENI. The CDR3 sequence is 14 residues long. DNA of the CDR3: TGTGCCAGCTCACCAGCCGTCTCGAACACTGAAGCTTTCTTT. It translates to CASSPAVSNTEAFF.

Here the CDR3 reads CASTSGPLRYGYTF. CDR3 DNA sequence: TGTGCCAGCACCTCAGGACCCCTACGGTATGGCTACACCTTC. J is TRBJ1-2 and V is TRBV6-1; D gene uncertain. This CDR3 contains 14 residues. Trimming removed 7 bases from V and 5 bases from J, with 17 bases in between. Germline V gene sequence: CDR1 MNHNS, CDR2 SASEGT.

Comment on this clone: One end of the junction fails to match germline, which may point to a read error. The chain uses TRBV7-9 and TRBJ2-7, with D unresolved. This CDR3 region has 11 residues. Germline V gives CDR1 SEHNR, CDR2 FQNEAQ (reference sequence). CDR3 sequence: CASSSSHEQYF. Here the CDR3 DNA reads TGTGCCAGCAGCTCCTCCCACGAGCAGTACTTC. Variable domain in full (rest from reference TRBV7-9 and TRBJ2-7): DTGVSQNPRHKITKRGQNVTFRCDPISEHNRLYWYRQTLGQGPEFLTYFQNEAQLEKSRLLSDRFSAERPKGSFSTLEIQRTEQGDSAMYLCASSSSHEQYFGPGTRLTVT.

The CDR3 spells CASSDGVYEQYF. DNA of the CDR3: TGTGCCAGCAGTGACGGCGTCTACGAGCAGTACTTC. V and J are TRBV6-1 and TRBJ2-7; D not resolved. In germline, CDR1 is MNHNS, CDR2 SASEGT. The CDR3 is 12 amino acids. The V end lost 3 bases, the J end lost 3 bases, and 6 bases lay between the germline ends.

The chain combines TRBV27 with TRBJ2-5; 12 nucleotides align to TRBD2. In germline, CDR1 is MNHEY, CDR2 SMNVEV (reference sequence). CDR3 size: 13 residues. V shed 6 bases, J shed 10 bases, and the junction held 6 bases outside the gene matches. CDR3 region: CASSRLAGVIQYF. Written as DNA, the CDR3 is TGTGCCAGCAGCCGACTAGCGGGAGTGATCCAGTACTTC.

J is TRBJ2-7 and V is TRBV10-3, with D possibly matching TRBD1 (5 bases). CDR1 ENHRY and CDR2 SYGVKD come from the germline V gene. The V end lost 3 bases, the J end lost 0 bases, and 15 bases lay between the germline ends. The CDR3 length is 16 residues. The CDR3 region has the DNA TGTGCCATCAGTGAACACGACGACAGTTTCTCCTACGAGCAGTACTTC. It encodes CAISEHDDSFSYEQYF.

V usage is TRBV7-9 and J usage is TRBJ1-2; 8 positions match TRBD1. The length of the CDR3 is 15 residues. Germline loops: CDR1 SEHNR, CDR2 FQNEAQ (reference sequence). After removal of 5 bases from V and 8 bases from J, the junction contained 13 bases not matched to a gene. The CDR3 nucleotides are TGTGCCAGCAGCCATAGCCGGACAGGGTCGGAAGGCTACACCTTC. Encoded protein: CASSHSRTGSEGYTF.

The chain uses TRBV29-1 and TRBJ2-3; TRBD1 matches 7 bases. Losses at the gene ends were 4 bases for V and 0 bases for J; bases not matched to a gene: 4. Germline values: CDR1 SQVTM, CDR2 ANQGSEA. The CDR3 extends over 14 amino acids. CDR3 amino acids: CSVVTGASTDTQYF. In nucleotides, the CDR3 is TGCAGCGTTGTTACAGGGGCCAGCACAGATACGCAGTATTTT.

The rearrangement joins TRBV4-1 to TRBJ2-3; no reliable D call. V was pared by 4 bases and J by 3 bases, with 14 bases between. This CDR3 is 15 amino acids long. Germline values: CDR1 MGHRA, CDR2 YSYEKL. CDR3 bases: TGCGCCAGCAGCCCACCAGGCGGTTGGACAGATACGCAGTATTTT. Translation: CASSPPGGWTDTQYF.

The genes are TRBV5-6 and TRBJ2-1; D perhaps matches TRBD1 (6 bases). The germline gives CDR1 SGHDT, CDR2 YYEEEE. Trimming removed 0 bases from V and 9 bases from J, with 19 bases in between. CDR3 length: 16 amino acids. CDR3 loop: CASSLARGEQWGEQFF. In DNA, the CDR3 is TGTGCCAGCAGCTTGGCCAGGGGTGAGCAATGGGGTGAGCAGTTCTTC.